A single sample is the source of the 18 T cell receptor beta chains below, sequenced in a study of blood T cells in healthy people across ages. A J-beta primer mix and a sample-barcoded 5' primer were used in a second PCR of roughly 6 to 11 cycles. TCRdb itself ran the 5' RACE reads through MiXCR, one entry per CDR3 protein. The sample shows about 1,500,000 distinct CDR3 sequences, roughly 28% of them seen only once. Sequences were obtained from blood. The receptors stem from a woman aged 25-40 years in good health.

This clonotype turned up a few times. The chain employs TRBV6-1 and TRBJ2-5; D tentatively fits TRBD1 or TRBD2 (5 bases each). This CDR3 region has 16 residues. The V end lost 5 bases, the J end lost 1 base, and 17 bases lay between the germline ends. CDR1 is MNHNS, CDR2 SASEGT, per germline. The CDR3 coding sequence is TGTGCCAGCAGTCCTAACCAACCGGGGCCCCAAGAGACCCAGTACTTC. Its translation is CASSPNQPGPQETQYF.

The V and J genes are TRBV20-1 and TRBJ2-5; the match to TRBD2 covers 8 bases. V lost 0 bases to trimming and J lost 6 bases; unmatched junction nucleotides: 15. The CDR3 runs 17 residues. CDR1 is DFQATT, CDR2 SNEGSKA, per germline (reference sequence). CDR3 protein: CSARDAGGADQSKTQYF. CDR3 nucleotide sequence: TGCAGTGCTAGAGATGCGGGGGGCGCGGATCAGTCCAAGACCCAGTACTTC.

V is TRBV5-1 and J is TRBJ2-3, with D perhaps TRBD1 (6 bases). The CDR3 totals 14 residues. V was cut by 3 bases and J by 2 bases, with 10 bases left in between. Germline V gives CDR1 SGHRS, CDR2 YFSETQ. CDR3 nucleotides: TGCGCCAGCAGCTGGCGGACAGCCACAGATACGCAGTATTTT. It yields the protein CASSWRTATDTQYF.

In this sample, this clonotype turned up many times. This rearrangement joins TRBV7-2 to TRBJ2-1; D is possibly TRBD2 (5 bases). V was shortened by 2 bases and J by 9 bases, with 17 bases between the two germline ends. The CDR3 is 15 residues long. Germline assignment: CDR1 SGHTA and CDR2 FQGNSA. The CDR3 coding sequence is TGTGCCAGCAGCTTATACCTAGAGGGTGACGCTGAGCAGTTCTTC. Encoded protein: CASSLYLEGDAEQFF. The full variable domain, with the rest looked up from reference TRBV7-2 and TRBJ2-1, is GAGVSQSPSNKVTEKGKDVELRCDPISGHTALYWYRQSLGQGLEFLIYFQGNSAPDKSGLPSDRFSAERTGGSVSTLTIQRTQQEDSAVYLCASSLYLEGDAEQFFGPGTRLTVL.

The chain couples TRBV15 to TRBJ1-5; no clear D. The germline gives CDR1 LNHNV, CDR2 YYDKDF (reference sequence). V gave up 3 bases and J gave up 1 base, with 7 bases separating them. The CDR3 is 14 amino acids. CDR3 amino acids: CATSSDISNQPQHF. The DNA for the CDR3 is TGTGCCACCAGCAGTGATATCAGCAATCAGCCCCAGCATTTT.

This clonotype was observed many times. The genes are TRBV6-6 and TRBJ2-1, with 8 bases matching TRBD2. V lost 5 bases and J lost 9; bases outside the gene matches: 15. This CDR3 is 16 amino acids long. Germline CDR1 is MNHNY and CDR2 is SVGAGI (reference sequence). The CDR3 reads CASSPGITGGGGEQFF. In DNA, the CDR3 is TGTGCCAGCAGTCCCGGTATAACGGGAGGGGGGGGTGAGCAGTTCTTC.

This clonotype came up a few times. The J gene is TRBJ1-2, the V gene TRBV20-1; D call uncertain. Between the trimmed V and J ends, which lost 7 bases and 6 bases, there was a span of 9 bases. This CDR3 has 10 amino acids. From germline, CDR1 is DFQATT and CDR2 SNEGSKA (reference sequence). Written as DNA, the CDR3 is TGCAGTGTGTCCGGGGATGGCTACACCTTC. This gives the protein CSVSGDGYTF.

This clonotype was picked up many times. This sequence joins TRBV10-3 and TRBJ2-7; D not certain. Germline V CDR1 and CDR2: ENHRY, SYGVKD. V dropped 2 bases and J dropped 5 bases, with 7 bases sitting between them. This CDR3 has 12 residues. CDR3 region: CAISENLDEQYF. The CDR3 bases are TGTGCCATCAGTGAGAACCTGGACGAGCAGTACTTC.

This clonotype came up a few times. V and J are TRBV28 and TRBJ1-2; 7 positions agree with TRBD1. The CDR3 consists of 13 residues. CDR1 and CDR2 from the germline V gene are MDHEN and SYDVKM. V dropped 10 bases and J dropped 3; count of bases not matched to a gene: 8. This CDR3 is CATADRSYYGYTF. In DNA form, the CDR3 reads TGTGCCACCGCGGACAGGAGCTACTATGGCTACACCTTC.

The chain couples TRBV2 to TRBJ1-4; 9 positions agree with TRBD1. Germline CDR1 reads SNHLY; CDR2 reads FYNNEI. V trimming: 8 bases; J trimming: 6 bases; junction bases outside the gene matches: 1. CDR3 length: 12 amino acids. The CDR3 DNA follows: TGTGCCAGCGGACAGGGGTATGAAAAACTGTTTTTT. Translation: CASGQGYEKLFF.

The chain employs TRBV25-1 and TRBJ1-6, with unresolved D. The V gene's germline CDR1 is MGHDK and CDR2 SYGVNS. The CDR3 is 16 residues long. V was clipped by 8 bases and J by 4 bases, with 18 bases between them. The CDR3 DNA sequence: TGTGCCAGCCGCCCCGGGGAGCGCTTGTATAATTCACCCCTCCACTTT. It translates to CASRPGERLYNSPLHF.

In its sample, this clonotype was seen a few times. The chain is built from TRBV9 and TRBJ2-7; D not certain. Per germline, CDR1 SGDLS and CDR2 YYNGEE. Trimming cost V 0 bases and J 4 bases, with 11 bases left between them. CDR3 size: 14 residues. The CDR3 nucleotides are TGTGCCAGCAGCGTAGGAATGTGGGATTACGAGCAGTACTTC. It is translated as CASSVGMWDYEQYF.

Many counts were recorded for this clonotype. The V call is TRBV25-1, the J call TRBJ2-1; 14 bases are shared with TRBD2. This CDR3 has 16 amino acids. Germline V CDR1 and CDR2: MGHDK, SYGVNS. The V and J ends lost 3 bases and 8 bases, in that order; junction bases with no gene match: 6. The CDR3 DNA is TGTGCCAGCAGTGAGGGGACTAGCGGGGGTAGGGATGAGCAGTTCTTC. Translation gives CASSEGTSGGRDEQFF.

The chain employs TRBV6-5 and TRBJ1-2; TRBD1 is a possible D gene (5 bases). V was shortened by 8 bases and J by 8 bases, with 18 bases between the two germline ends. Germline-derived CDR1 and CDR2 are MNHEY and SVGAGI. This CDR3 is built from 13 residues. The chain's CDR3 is CASGLHQGRGYTF. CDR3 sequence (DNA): TGTGCCAGCGGGCTCCATCAGGGTCGCGGCTACACCTTC.

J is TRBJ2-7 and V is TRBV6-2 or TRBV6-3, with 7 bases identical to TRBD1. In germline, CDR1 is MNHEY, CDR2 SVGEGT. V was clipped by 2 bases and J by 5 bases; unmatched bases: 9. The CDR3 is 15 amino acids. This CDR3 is CASSYENRGIDEQYF. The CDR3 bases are TGTGCCAGCAGTTACGAGAACAGGGGTATAGACGAGCAGTACTTC.

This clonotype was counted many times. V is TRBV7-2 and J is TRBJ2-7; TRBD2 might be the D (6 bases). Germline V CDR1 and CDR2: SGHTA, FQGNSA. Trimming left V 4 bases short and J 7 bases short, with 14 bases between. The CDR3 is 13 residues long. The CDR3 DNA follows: TGTGCCAGCAGCTCCGTTCGGAGGGCTGAGCAGTACTTC. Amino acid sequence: CASSSVRRAEQYF.

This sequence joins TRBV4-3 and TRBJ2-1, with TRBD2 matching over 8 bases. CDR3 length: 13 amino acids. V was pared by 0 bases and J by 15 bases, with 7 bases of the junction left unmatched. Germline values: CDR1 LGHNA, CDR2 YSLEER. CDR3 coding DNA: TGCGCCAGCAGCCAAGATAGACTAGCGCGGTTGTTCTTC. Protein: CASSQDRLARLFF.

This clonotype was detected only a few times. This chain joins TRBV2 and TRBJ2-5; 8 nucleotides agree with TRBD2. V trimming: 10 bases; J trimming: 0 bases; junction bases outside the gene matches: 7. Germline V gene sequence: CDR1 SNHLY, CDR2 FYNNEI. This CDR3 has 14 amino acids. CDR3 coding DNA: TGTGCCACATGTCGCGGGGGGAACCAAGAGACCCAGTACTTC. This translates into CATCRGGNQETQYF. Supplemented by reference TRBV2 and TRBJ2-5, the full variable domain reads EPEVTQTPSHQVTQMGQEVILRCVPISNHLYFYWYRQILGQKVEFLVSFYNNEISEKSEIFDDQFSVERPDGSNFTLKIRSTKLEDSAMYFCATCRGGNQETQYFGPGTRLLVL.